This T cell receptor beta chain was recovered during a study of T cell responses to AZD1222 COVID-19 vaccine (dated by TCRdb to the early 2020s). As for the study more broadly: AZD1222 recipients with second doses at about 4 weeks or about 12 weeks were pooled, because spike-specific TCR depth and breadth did not differ between schedules. TCR sequencing covered over 230 trial participants: approximately 200 given two doses of AZD1222 and approximately 26 given two doses of MenACWY control vaccine. Trial participants were enrolled by age into subgroups of 18-55, 56-69 and 70-plus years, and about 150, 27 and 61 TCR-sequenced participants, respectively, were included in these subgroups. What the work shows at the level of the full study, not this receptor alone: Conclusions about previously exposed vaccinees were limited because only six or seven AZD1222 recipients were SARS-CoV-2 seropositive at baseline. Participants were mostly white British, with more females than males. The authors suggested clonal diversity may have been underestimated. In the small 56-69-year group, the increase in depth fell short of significance, most likely because of low power. Reportedly, almost half of the unique spike-specific TCRs recognized epitopes lying outside the regions that are mutated in the B.1.351 and B.1.1.7 variants. Because no day 14 peak-response samples were available, the repertoires could be characterized only after the peak T cell response. A significant rise in spike-specific TCR breadth and depth was observed after two AZD1222 doses relative to day 0 and relative to MenACWY recipients. The whole spike protein was spanned by vaccine-associated CD4 TCRs, and dominant responses were seen in regions 160-218 and 743-854.

Regarding this clone: Its antigen is unknown. No much larger clone exists at a distance of one base, and base qualities are not known.

The time point label of this sample denotes: baseline before first vaccination. Samples from vaccinated people were obtained from the UK trials COV001 and COV002, which included a single-blind randomized controlled phase 2/3 trial of AZD1222 (ChAdOx1 nCoV-19) in healthy adults. Trial participant PBMC samples were collected at day 0 and day 28 after the second dose for TCRbeta chain sequencing. The CDR3 regions of human TCRbeta chains were subjected to immunosequencing. On the study's bioinformatics: Repertoire TCRs were matched against a reference library of SARS-CoV-2-specific TCRs generated with the MIRA antigen-specificity platform. Breadth was defined as the fraction of unique TCRs that were SARS-CoV-2-associated, and depth was defined as the fraction of total T cells that were SARS-CoV-2-associated. Using the MIRA data, each spike-specific TCR was mapped to the spike region that the TCR reacts to and placed in a CD4 or CD8 class. Log10-transformed breadth and depth values were compared by one-way ANOVA with Sidak's multiple comparisons tests. In its TCRdb copy, this immuneACCESS table keeps in-frame sequences only and misses some clones. Where compared with another copy, unresolved V genes explain less than half of these, and the others have no known cause. V, J and clone size reflect that table, while D and trimming were determined from the DNA. The sample includes 150,000 to 200,000 clones, with under 95% observed a single time. The ten most abundant clones make up under 5% of the sample.

Counted from cysteine to phenylalanine, this CDR3 has 13 amino acids. Just CDR3 DNA is preserved here, 39 bases in frame from base 1. As encoded in the germline V gene, CDR1 is SGDLS while CDR2 is YYNGEE. Relative to germline, V is 3 bases shorter and J is 3 bases shorter, with 9 bases between their ends. The TCR was taken from an adult in good health. This receptor chain uses TRBV9 and TRBJ1-1, with the D gene call left open. Sample: peripheral blood, taken on day 0 of AZD1222 vaccination. The CDR3 reads CASSAAGYTEAFF. The bases are TGTGCCAGCAGCGCCGCAGGATACACTGAAGCTTTCTTT.